These T cell receptor beta chains were read from a single sample in a study of cytomegalovirus exposure and HLA in healthy donors. This table comes from immunoSEQ multiplex PCR, and its TCRdb copy is limited to in-frame clones, with some not included. The data show approximately 70,000 clones, over 75% seen once. The sequencing input was PBMCs. These TCRs come from a man between 40 and 49 years old in good health and CMV-seronegative. Both conserved end residues are part of each CDR3. The D gene is left open where the match is weak. Clone sizes are given selectively: once, few, many, or a class where the clone is expanded.

j_call,v_call,d_call,clone_size,cdr3_aa,cdr3_nt
TRBJ2-7,TRBV7-8,.,.,CASSLNRVEQYF,TGTGCCAGCAGCTTGAACAGGGTCGAGCAGTACTTC
TRBJ2-3,TRBV5-8,TRBD2,.,CASSLSGGSGADTQYF,TGTGCCAGCAGCTTGTCGGGGGGTTCCGGGGCAGATACGCAGTATTTT
TRBJ1-6,TRBV6-5,TRBD1,.,CASTPLGTGVSPLHF,TGTGCCAGCACTCCGTTGGGGACAGGGGTTTCACCCCTCCACTTT
TRBJ1-1,TRBV25-1,.,.,CASSARRSGGEAFF,TGTGCCAGCAGTGCCCGCCGGAGCGGGGGAGAAGCTTTCTTT
TRBJ2-7,TRBV7-6,TRBD2,.,CASSSGTTYEQYF,TGTGCCAGCAGTTCCGGGACTACCTACGAGCAGTACTTC
TRBJ2-7,TRBV5-4,TRBD2,.,CASSLRGLAGTYEQYF,TGTGCCAGCAGCTTAAGGGGACTAGCGGGAACCTACGAGCAGTACTTC
TRBJ2-7,TRBV4-1,TRBD1,few,CASSRDREPYF,TGCGCCAGCAGCCGTGACAGGGAACCGTACTTC
TRBJ2-5,TRBV6-1,TRBD1,once,CASRGTGETQYF,TGTGCCAGCAGGGGGACAGGGGAAACCCAGTACTTC
TRBJ2-6,TRBV5-6,.,few,CASSLGGSGANALTF,TGTGCCAGCAGCTTGGGAGGCTCTGGGGCCAACGCCCTGACTTTC
TRBJ1-2,TRBV28,.,.,CASSSTGKGYTF,TGTGCCAGCAGTTCAACAGGGAAAGGCTACACCTTC
TRBJ1-2,TRBV7-9,TRBD1,.,CASSRIQGADYGYTF,TGTGCCAGCAGCCGGATCCAGGGGGCGGACTATGGCTACACCTTC
TRBJ2-3,TRBV5-3,.,.,CARSYRDTQYF,TGTGCCAGAAGCTACCGGGATACGCAGTATTTT
TRBJ2-5,TRBV2,.,.,CATNEGGHQETQYF,TGTGCCACAAATGAGGGTGGACACCAAGAGACCCAGTACTTC
TRBJ1-2,TRBV5-1,TRBD1,.,CASSLDRVGYTF,TGCGCCAGCAGTCTGGACAGGGTCGGCTACACCTTC
TRBJ2-2,TRBV19,TRBD1,.,CAGQGDTGELFF,TGTGCGGGACAGGGGGACACCGGGGAGCTGTTTTTT
TRBJ2-7,TRBV2,.,.,CASSDVQPVPYEQYF,TGTGCCAGCAGTGATGTACAGCCCGTACCCTACGAGCAGTACTTC
TRBJ2-5,TRBV9,.,.,CASSLYGGSVETQYF,TGTGCCAGCAGTTTATACGGTGGTAGCGTGGAGACCCAGTACTTC
TRBJ2-5,TRBV2,TRBD2,.,CASSEFLAGGNQETQYF,TGTGCCAGCAGTGAGTTCCTAGCGGGGGGGAACCAAGAGACCCAGTACTTC
TRBJ2-5,TRBV18,.,.,CASSHGREETQYF,TGTGCCAGCTCCCACGGCAGGGAAGAGACCCAGTACTTC
TRBJ2-4,TRBV2,.,.,CASRPDIAKNIQYF,TGTGCCAGCAGACCAGACATAGCCAAAAACATTCAGTACTTC
TRBJ1-1,TRBV12-5,.,.,CASGFKGVTEAFF,TGTGCTAGTGGTTTCAAGGGGGTCACTGAAGCTTTCTTT
TRBJ2-2,TRBV12-5,.,.,CASGFWTANTGELFF,TGTGCTAGTGGTTTCTGGACAGCGAACACCGGGGAGCTGTTTTTT
TRBJ2-5,TRBV10-1,.,few,CASSESRQGGVETQYF,TGCGCCAGCAGTGAGTCGAGGCAGGGTGGTGTAGAGACCCAGTACTTC
TRBJ1-5,TRBV18,TRBD1,once,CASSRDRGQGSNQPQHF,TGTGCCAGCTCAAGGGACAGGGGGCAGGGAAGCAATCAGCCCCAGCATTTT
TRBJ2-5,TRBV27,TRBD2,.,CASSFRHPLPGRETQYF,TGTGCCAGCAGTTTCCGTCACCCGTTACCCGGGAGGGAGACCCAGTACTTC
TRBJ2-5,TRBV28,.,.,CASSSSWTMDFYAQETQYF,TGTGCCAGCAGTTCTTCTTGGACTATGGATTTTTACGCCCAAGAGACCCAGTACTTC
TRBJ2-5,TRBV28,.,.,CASRLPQGYEQYF,TGTGCCAGCAGGCTCCCTCAGGGGTATGAGCAGTACTTC
TRBJ2-2,TRBV7-6,.,.,CASSYQQGAGELFF,TGTGCCAGCAGCTACCAACAGGGTGCCGGGGAGCTGTTTTTT
TRBJ2-4,TRBV19,TRBD2,.,CASSTRGGQEYVKNIQYF,TGTGCCAGTAGTACCCGGGGGGGGCAGGAGTACGTCAAAAACATTCAGTACTTC
TRBJ2-7,TRBV7-2,TRBD2,.,CASRLAGTYEQYF,TGTGCCAGCAGACTAGCGGGGACGTACGAGCAGTACTTC
TRBJ2-7,TRBV9,TRBD2,.,CASSPIAGAGGEQYF,TGTGCCAGCAGCCCTATAGCGGGAGCAGGGGGCGAGCAGTACTTC
TRBJ2-1,TRBV7-9,.,.,CASSLPLRGEQFF,TGTGCCAGCAGCTTGCCCCTCCGCGGTGAGCAGTTCTTC
TRBJ1-5,TRBV7-2,.,.,CASSKSGRGDQPQHF,TGTGCCAGCAGCAAATCCGGGAGAGGGGATCAGCCCCAGCATTTT
TRBJ1-1,TRBV6-5,.,few,CASRPGLMNTEAFF,TGTGCCAGCAGGCCCGGACTGATGAACACTGAAGCTTTCTTT
TRBJ2-7,TRBV11-2,TRBD1,.,CASSWGTGGLHEQYF,TGTGCCAGCAGCTGGGGGACAGGGGGCTTGCACGAGCAGTACTTC
TRBJ1-1,TRBV5-8,.,.,CASSLGRTLMNTEAFF,TGTGCCAGCAGCCTCGGGAGGACCCTTATGAACACTGAAGCTTTCTTT
TRBJ1-3,TRBV5-5,.,.,CASSLGQGTGNTIYF,TGTGCCAGCAGCTTGGGGCAGGGGACTGGAAACACCATATATTTT
TRBJ2-3,TRBV7-9,TRBD1,.,CASSFGQAPIDTQYF,TGTGCCAGCAGTTTTGGACAGGCCCCTATAGATACGCAGTATTTT
TRBJ2-1,TRBV7-8,.,.,CASIVTSKSSYNEQFF,TGTGCCAGCATCGTCACCTCAAAGAGCTCCTACAATGAGCAGTTCTTC
TRBJ1-1,TRBV11-2,.,.,CASTLNTEAFF,TGTGCCAGCACCCTTAACACTGAAGCTTTCTTT
TRBJ2-1,TRBV28,TRBD2,.,CASSLITSGPLYNEQFF,TGTGCCAGCAGTTTAATTACTAGCGGGCCCCTCTACAATGAGCAGTTCTTC
TRBJ1-6,TRBV2,TRBD1,.,CASSKTGDYNSPLHF,TGTGCCAGCAGCAAAACAGGGGATTATAATTCACCCCTCCACTTT
TRBJ1-1,TRBV2,.,.,CARRDSGTEAFF,TGTGCCAGACGAGACTCGGGCACTGAAGCTTTCTTT
TRBJ2-7,TRBV5-5,TRBD2,.,CASSLVGGAGNYEQYF,TGTGCCAGCAGCCTTGTCGGGGGGGCTGGGAACTACGAGCAGTACTTC
TRBJ1-1,TRBV2,TRBD1,few,CASSDKSGGTEAFF,TGTGCCAGCAGTGACAAATCAGGGGGTACTGAAGCTTTCTTT
TRBJ2-1,TRBV7-9,TRBD1,.,CASSSTADRGRSYNEQFF,TGTGCCAGCAGCTCTACCGCGGACAGGGGGAGATCCTACAATGAGCAGTTCTTC
TRBJ2-1,TRBV5-1,TRBD2,.,CASSTPTSANEQFF,TGCGCCAGCAGCACACCGACTAGCGCCAATGAGCAGTTCTTC
TRBJ1-3,TRBV5-6,.,.,CASSLVAGMGNTIYF,TGTGCCAGCAGCTTGGTCGCGGGAATGGGAAACACCATATATTTT
TRBJ1-5,TRBV18,.,.,CASSPAGAHNQPQHF,TGTGCCAGCTCCCCGGCGGGGGCCCACAATCAGCCCCAGCATTTT
TRBJ2-1,TRBV10-3,TRBD1,.,CAISESRDRVYGEQFF,TGTGCCATCAGTGAGTCGCGGGACAGGGTTTATGGTGAGCAGTTCTTC
TRBJ1-1,TRBV5-1,.,.,CASGLGLQNTEAFF,TGCGCCAGCGGGCTCGGACTTCAGAACACTGAAGCTTTCTTT
TRBJ2-1,TRBV6-5,TRBD1,.,CASSFNRGNNEQFF,TGTGCCAGCAGTTTTAACAGGGGTAACAATGAGCAGTTCTTC
TRBJ2-1,TRBV4-1,.,.,CASSQAGNEQFF,TGCGCCAGCAGCCAAGCCGGCAATGAGCAGTTCTTC
TRBJ2-5,TRBV9,.,.,CASSPPDSQYQETQYF,TGTGCCAGCAGCCCGCCGGACAGCCAGTACCAAGAGACCCAGTACTTC
TRBJ2-1,TRBV6-5,.,.,CASSYSIPGGTEQFF,TGTGCCAGCAGTTACTCGATCCCAGGAGGAACTGAGCAGTTCTTC